This entry features one T cell receptor beta chain sequence. Its antigen is as yet unknown. The data stem from a study of shared clonotypes between healthy human individuals. CDR1 is MGHDK and CDR2 is SYGVNS in the germline V gene. V lost 7 bases and J lost 4, with 7 bases in between. The CDR3 is 11 amino acids. TCRdb keeps only in-frame clones here, not all; method: immunoSEQ multiplex PCR. The repertoire holds more than 400,000 clones, with over 70% as singletons. Study-wide points: The diversity represented, both genetic and in exposure history, was limited by few donors.

Donors were healthy HIV-negative adults without recent acute infections or vaccinations. The genes are TRBV25-1 and TRBJ1-1, with D maybe TRBD1 (5 bases). Sample: PBMCs. The sequence derives from a woman aged 40 to 50 in good health. Some clones in this sample may be carry-over from other donors' samples. The CDR3, as DNA: TGTGCCAGCACCAGGGCCACTGAAGCTTTCTTT. Translated: CASTRATEAFF. The whole variable domain, remainder taken from reference TRBV25-1 and TRBJ1-1, is EADIYQTPRYLVIGTGKKITLECSQTMGHDKMYWYQQDPGMELHLIHYSYGVNSTEKGDLSSESTVSRIRTEHFPLTLESARPSHTSQYLCASTRATEAFFGQGTRLTVV.